This TCR beta chain stems from a study of blood T cells in healthy people across ages. The second PCR ran roughly 6 to 12 cycles with a sample-barcoded 5' primer and J-beta primers. TCRdb itself ran the 5' RACE reads through MiXCR, one entry per CDR3 protein. This table has fewer than 2,000,000 distinct CDR3 sequences, 30% to 40% appearing once. The sequence was obtained from a human donor in good health. The sample was blood.

Written as DNA, the CDR3 is TGTGCTAGTGGTTTGGACATATACTTCTATGGCTACACCTTC. Its translation is CASGLDIYFYGYTF. The chain combines TRBV12-5 with TRBJ1-2; D gene unclear. The ends were cut back, 1 base at V and 4 bases at J, with 10 bases in the middle. The CDR3 runs 14 residues. Germline CDR1 is LGHNT and CDR2 is FRNRAP.